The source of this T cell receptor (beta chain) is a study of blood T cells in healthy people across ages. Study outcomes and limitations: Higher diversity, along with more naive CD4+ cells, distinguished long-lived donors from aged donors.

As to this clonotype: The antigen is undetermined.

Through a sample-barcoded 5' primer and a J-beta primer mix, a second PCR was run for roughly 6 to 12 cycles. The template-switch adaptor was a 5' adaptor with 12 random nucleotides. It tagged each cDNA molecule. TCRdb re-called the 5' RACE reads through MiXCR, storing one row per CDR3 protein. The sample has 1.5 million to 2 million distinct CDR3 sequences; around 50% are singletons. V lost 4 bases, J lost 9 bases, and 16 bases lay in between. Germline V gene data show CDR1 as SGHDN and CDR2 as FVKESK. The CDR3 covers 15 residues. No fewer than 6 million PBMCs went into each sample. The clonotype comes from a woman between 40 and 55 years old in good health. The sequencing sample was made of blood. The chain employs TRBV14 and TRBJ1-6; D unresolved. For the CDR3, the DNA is TGTGCCAGCAGCCCCCGGGGAGGCGATACTTCACCCCTCCACTTT. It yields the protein CASSPRGGDTSPLHF.